This TCR beta chain was identified during a study of a mutant IDH1 vaccine in newly diagnosed glioma. Study-wide context: Vaccine administration was initiated 4-6 weeks following radiotherapy alone, or with temozolomide cycles. The earlier regimen, radiotherapy, temozolomide, or both, was most often both.

The time point: week 23, last vaccination. One vaccine dose held 300 ug of mutant IDH1 20-mer peptide and came with topical imiquimod. On this clone: Its specificity is not known.

Produced via immunoSEQ multiplex PCR; TCRdb's table is partial and in-frame only. This table holds 75,000 to 80,000 clones, approximately 85% found once. Material: PBMCs, obtained from a glioma patient whose treatment included an IDH1 peptide vaccine. The TCR comes from a woman in her forties or fifties with glioma.

CDR3 DNA: TGCGCCAGCAGATCTCGGACTAGCGGGAGCGAGCAGTACTTC. Protein product: CASRSRTSGSEQYF. J is TRBJ2-5 and V is TRBV5-1, with 13 bases that match TRBD2. The DNA end is a closer match to TRBJ2-7, so the J assignment may be wrong. Per the germline V gene, CDR1 is SGHRS and CDR2 is YFSETQ. CDR3 length: 14 amino acids.